The clone carrying this TCR beta chain was seen a handful of times. What it binds is unknown. V was pared by 3 bases and J by 4 bases, with 7 bases between. The V gene's germline CDR1 is SGHDN and CDR2 FVKESK. CDR3 length: 12 amino acids. This sample was included in a study of T cell repertoires in cytomegalovirus infection. Using its own MiXCR run on the reads, TCRdb lists one record per CDR3 protein. The repertoire consists of approximately 910,000 distinct CDR3 sequences, with 31% occurring once and the leading ten covering over 12%. The sequenced sample was cultured CD8+ T cells from PBMCs, obtained from culture after CMV antigen stimulation. This clonotype originated in a human donor in good health (CMV status not recorded). Some clones in this sample may be carry-over from other donors' samples. The genes are TRBV14 and TRBJ2-7; D is unresolved. CDR3 sequence (DNA): TGTGCCAGCAGCCAGTCAGAATACGAGCAGTACTTC. Translating it yields CASSQSEYEQYF.